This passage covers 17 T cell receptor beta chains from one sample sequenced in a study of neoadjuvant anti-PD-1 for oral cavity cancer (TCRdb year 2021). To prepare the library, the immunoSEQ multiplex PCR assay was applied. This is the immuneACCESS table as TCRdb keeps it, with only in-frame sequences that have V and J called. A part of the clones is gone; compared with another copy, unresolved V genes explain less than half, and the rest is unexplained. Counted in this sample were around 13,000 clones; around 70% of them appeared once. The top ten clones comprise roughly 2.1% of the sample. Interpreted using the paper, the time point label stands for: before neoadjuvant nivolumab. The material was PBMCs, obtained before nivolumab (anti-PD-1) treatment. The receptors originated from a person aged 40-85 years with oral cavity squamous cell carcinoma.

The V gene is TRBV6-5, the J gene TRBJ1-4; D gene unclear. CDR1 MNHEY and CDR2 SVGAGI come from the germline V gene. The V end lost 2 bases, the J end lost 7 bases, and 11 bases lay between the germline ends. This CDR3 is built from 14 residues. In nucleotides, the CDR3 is TGTGCCAGCAGTTACGAGTATGGCCGTGAAAAACTGTTTTTT. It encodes CASSYEYGREKLFF.

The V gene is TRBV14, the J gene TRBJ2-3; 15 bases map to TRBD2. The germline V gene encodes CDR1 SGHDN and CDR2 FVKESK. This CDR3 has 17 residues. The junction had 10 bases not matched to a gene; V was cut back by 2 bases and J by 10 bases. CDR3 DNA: TGTGCCAGCAGCCAAACTAGGACTAGCGGGAGGGCCAGTGCGCAGTATTTT. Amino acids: CASSQTRTSGRASAQYF.

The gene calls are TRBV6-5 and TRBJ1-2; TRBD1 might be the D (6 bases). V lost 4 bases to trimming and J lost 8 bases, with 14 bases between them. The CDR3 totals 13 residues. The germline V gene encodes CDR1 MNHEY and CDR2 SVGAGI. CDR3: CASSLEGHPGYTF. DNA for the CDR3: TGTGCCAGCAGTTTGGAGGGACACCCCGGCTACACCTTC.

The CDR3 region has the DNA TGTGCCAGCAGGTCACAGCTGAACACCGGGGAGCTGTTTTTT. This gives the protein CASRSQLNTGELFF. The gene calls are TRBV14 and TRBJ2-2; D not certain. CDR1 is SGHDN and CDR2 is FVKESK in the germline V gene. Trimming cost V 6 bases and J 1 base, with 9 bases left between them. The CDR3 contains 14 residues.

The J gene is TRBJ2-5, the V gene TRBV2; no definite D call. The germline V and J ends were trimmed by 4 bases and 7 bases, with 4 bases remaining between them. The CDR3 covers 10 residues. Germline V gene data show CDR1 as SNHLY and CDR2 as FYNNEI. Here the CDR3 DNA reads TGTGCCAGCAGTGTGCGGACCCAGTACTTC. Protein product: CASSVRTQYF.

CDR3 nucleotide sequence: TGTGCCAGCAACTCCGGACAAACCTACGAGCAGTACTTC. This translates into CASNSGQTYEQYF. The rearrangement uses TRBV28 and TRBJ2-7; D perhaps matches TRBD1 (5 bases). The length of the CDR3 is 13 residues. Trimming shortened V by 7 bases and J by 2 bases, and 12 bases separated the two germline ends. Germline CDR1 MDHEN, CDR2 SYDVKM. Full variable domain (missing parts from reference TRBV28 and TRBJ2-7): DVKVTQSSRYLVKRTGEKVFLECVQDMDHENMFWYRQDPGLGLRLIYFSYDVKMKEKGDIPEGYSVSREKKERFSLILESASTNQTSMYLCASNSGQTYEQYFGPGTRLTVT.

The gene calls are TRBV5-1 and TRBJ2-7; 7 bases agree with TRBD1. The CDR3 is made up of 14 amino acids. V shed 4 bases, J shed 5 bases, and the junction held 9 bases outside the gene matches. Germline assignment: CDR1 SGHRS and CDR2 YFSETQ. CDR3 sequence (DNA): TGCGCCAGCAGCCCGTACGACAGGGCCCACGAGCAGTACTTC. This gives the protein CASSPYDRAHEQYF.

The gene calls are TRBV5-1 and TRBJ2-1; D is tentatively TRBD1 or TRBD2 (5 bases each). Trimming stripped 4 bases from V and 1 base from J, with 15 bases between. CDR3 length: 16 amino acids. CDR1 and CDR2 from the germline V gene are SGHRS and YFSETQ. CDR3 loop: CASSPGRWGSYNEQFF. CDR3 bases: TGCGCCAGCAGCCCCGGTAGGTGGGGGTCCTACAATGAGCAGTTCTTC.

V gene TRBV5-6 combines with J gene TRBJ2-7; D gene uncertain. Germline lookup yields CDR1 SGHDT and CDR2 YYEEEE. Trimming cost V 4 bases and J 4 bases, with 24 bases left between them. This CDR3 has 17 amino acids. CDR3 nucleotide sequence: TGTGCCAGCAGCGAATACTCCACCCTCACAAGATCTTACGAGCAGTACTTC. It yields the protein CASSEYSTLTRSYEQYF.

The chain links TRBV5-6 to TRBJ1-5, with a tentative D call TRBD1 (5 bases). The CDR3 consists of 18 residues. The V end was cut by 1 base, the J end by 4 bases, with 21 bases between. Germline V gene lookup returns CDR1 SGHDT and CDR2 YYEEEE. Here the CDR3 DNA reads TGTGCCAGCAGCTTGAGGCCGGCGGGGACCGCCCGTAATCAGCCCCAGCATTTT. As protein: CASSLRPAGTARNQPQHF.

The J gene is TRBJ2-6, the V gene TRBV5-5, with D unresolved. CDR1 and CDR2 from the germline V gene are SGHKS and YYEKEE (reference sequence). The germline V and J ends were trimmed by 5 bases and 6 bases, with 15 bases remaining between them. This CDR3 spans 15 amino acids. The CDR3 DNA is TGTGCCAGCAGTCTTGCTGCCGGAGAGGCCAACGTCCTGACTTTC. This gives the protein CASSLAAGEANVLTF.

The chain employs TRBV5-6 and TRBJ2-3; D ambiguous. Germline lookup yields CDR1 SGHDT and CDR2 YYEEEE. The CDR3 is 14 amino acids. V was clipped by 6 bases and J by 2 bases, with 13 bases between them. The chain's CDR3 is CASTMTRNTDTQYF. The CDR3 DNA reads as TGTGCCAGCACCATGACACGTAACACAGATACGCAGTATTTT.

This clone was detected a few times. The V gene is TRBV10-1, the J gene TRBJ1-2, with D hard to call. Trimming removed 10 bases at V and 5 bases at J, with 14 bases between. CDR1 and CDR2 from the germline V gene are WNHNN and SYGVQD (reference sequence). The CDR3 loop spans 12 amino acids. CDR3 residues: CATPDKRYGYTF. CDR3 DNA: TGCGCCACCCCCGACAAGCGGTATGGCTACACCTTC.

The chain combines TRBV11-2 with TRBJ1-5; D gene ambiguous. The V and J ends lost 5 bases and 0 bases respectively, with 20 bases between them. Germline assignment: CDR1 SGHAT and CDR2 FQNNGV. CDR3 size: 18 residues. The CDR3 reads CASSPPQSNTNSNQPQHF. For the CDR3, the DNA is TGTGCCAGCAGCCCCCCCCAATCCAACACCAATAGCAATCAGCCCCAGCATTTT.

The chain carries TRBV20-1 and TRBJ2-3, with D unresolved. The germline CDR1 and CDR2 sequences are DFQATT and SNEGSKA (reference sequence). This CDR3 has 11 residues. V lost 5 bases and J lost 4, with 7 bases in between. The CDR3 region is CSAQGADTQYF. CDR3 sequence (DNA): TGCAGTGCTCAAGGAGCAGATACGCAGTATTTT.

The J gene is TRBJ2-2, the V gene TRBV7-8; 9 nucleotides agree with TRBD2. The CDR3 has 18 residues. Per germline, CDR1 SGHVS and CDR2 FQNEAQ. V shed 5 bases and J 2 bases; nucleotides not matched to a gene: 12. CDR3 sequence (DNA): TGTGCCAGCAGCCCTTCGGGTAGCGGGGGAGTTAACACCGGGGAGCTGTTTTTT. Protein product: CASSPSGSGGVNTGELFF.

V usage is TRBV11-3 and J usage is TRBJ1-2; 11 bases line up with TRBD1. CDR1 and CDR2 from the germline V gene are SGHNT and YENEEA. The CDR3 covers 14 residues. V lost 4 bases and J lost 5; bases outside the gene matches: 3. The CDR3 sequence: CASSSGTGGYGYTF. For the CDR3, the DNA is TGTGCCAGCAGCTCCGGGACAGGGGGATATGGCTACACCTTC.